The rows below give T cell receptor beta chains drawn from one sample of a study of blood T cells in healthy people across ages. TCRdb re-called the 5' RACE reads with MiXCR, one entry per CDR3 protein. The sample records 500,000 to 650,000 distinct CDR3 sequences, about 25% being singletons. The sample was also linked to a second study, of T cells of mothers and their children.

Sequencing input: blood. The receptors originated from a boy between 2 and 10 years old in good health. CDR3s include the opening cysteine and the closing phenylalanine or tryptophan. A D gene is named only where the DNA matches it firmly. A clone size is listed for some rows: how often the clone was seen (once, few, many), or a class if it is expanded.

>TRBJ2-7|few|TRBD1|TRBV6-2/TRBV6-3
CASSYSTGPQYF
TGTGCCAGCAGTTACTCGACAGGGCCGCAGTACTTC
>TRBJ1-6|.|.|TRBV20-1
CSARAGLPTYNSPLHF
TGCAGTGCTAGGGCGGGCCTCCCTACCTATAATTCACCCCTCCACTTT
>TRBJ2-3|.|TRBD2|TRBV7-2
CASSPGTSGNPDTQYF
TGTGCCAGCAGCCCTGGGACTAGCGGGAACCCAGATACGCAGTATTTT
>TRBJ1-1|few|.|TRBV4-2
CASSQVNRVYTEAFF
TGTGCCAGCAGCCAAGTTAACAGGGTGTACACTGAAGCTTTCTTT
>TRBJ2-5|.|TRBD2|TRBV7-2
CASWAGGQETQYF
TGTGCCAGCTGGGCGGGAGGGCAAGAGACCCAGTACTTC
>TRBJ1-6|few|TRBD1|TRBV6-6
CASGDPGTGDSPLHF
TGTGCCAGCGGCGATCCGGGGACAGGAGATTCACCCCTCCACTTT
>TRBJ2-2|few|TRBD2|TRBV18
CASSPQIQREMAGELFF
TGTGCCAGCTCACCACAAATACAGCGGGAGATGGCCGGGGAGCTGTTTTTT
>TRBJ1-2|few|.|TRBV14
CASSQEYYGYTF
TGTGCCAGCAGCCAAGAGTACTATGGCTACACCTTC
>TRBJ2-7|few|TRBD2|TRBV9
CASSVGLALSYEQYF
TGTGCCAGCAGCGTGGGACTAGCACTTTCCTACGAGCAGTACTTC
>TRBJ2-4|.|.|TRBV19
CASKGAGLAKNIQYF
TGTGCCAGTAAGGGTGCAGGGCTAGCCAAAAACATTCAGTACTTC
>TRBJ2-3|.|TRBD2|TRBV5-1
CASSWRTSGSGTDTQYF
TGCGCCAGCAGCTGGCGGACTAGCGGGAGTGGGACAGATACGCAGTATTTT
>TRBJ1-1|.|.|TRBV14
CASSPGLDSPEAFF
TGTGCCAGCAGCCCGGGGTTGGATTCCCCAGAAGCTTTCTTT
>TRBJ2-5|few|TRBD1|TRBV7-9
CASSYGTGGRGETQYF
TGTGCCAGCAGCTATGGGACAGGAGGGAGAGGAGAGACCCAGTACTTC
>TRBJ2-3|.|.|TRBV4-1
CASSQDWSGSTDTQYF
TGCGCCAGCAGCCAAGATTGGAGCGGTAGCACAGATACGCAGTATTTT
>TRBJ2-3|few|TRBD2|TRBV20-1
CSARRLAGDADTQYF
TGCAGTGCTAGACGACTAGCGGGGGATGCAGATACGCAGTATTTT
>TRBJ2-5|.|TRBD2|TRBV20-1
CSARGAEGRGETQYF
TGCAGTGCTAGAGGCGCAGAGGGGAGGGGAGAGACCCAGTACTTC
>TRBJ2-1|.|.|TRBV5-1
CASSLSYGHNEQFF
TGCGCCAGCAGCTTAAGTTATGGGCACAATGAGCAGTTCTTC
>TRBJ2-1|few|.|TRBV7-2
CASSLSPGRSYNEQFF
TGTGCCAGCAGCTTATCCCCCGGGCGCTCTTACAATGAGCAGTTCTTC
>TRBJ2-5|few|.|TRBV4-3
CASSQDGQEQYF
TGCGCCAGCAGCCAAGATGGGCAAGAGCAGTACTTC
>TRBJ1-5|.|TRBD1|TRBV27
CASSFQGAIGNQPQHF
TGTGCCAGCAGTTTCCAGGGGGCCATTGGCAATCAGCCCCAGCATTTT
>TRBJ2-7|.|TRBD2|TRBV5-5
CASSAWDYLEQYF
TGTGCCAGCAGCGCCTGGGACTACCTTGAGCAGTACTTC
>TRBJ2-7|few|TRBD2|TRBV7-9
CASSLVVRLSGTPYEQYF
TGTGCCAGCAGCTTAGTAGTTCGTCTTAGCGGGACTCCGTACGAGCAGTACTTC
>TRBJ2-5|few|.|TRBV12-3/TRBV12-4
CASSFAGWARETQYF
TGTGCCAGCAGTTTTGCAGGGTGGGCTCGAGAGACCCAGTACTTC
>TRBJ1-6|few|.|TRBV15
CATSRDMAEALHF
TGTGCCACCAGCAGAGATATGGCTGAGGCCCTCCACTTT
>TRBJ2-7|.|TRBD1|TRBV28
CASSSARQGYEQYF
TGTGCCAGCAGTTCGGCGAGACAGGGCTACGAGCAGTACTTC
>TRBJ1-4|.|.|TRBV5-6
CASTTTGTAVTNEKLFF
TGTGCCAGCACCACCACCGGGACGGCCGTAACTAATGAAAAACTGTTTTTT
>TRBJ2-5|few|.|TRBV29-1
CSVEKDVKETQYF
TGCAGCGTTGAGAAGGACGTAAAAGAGACCCAGTACTTC
>TRBJ2-7|.|.|TRBV6-2/TRBV6-3
CASSYERRSYEQYF
TGTGCCAGCAGTTACGAGCGCCGATCCTACGAGCAGTACTTC
>TRBJ1-2|.|TRBD1|TRBV12-3/TRBV12-4
CASSPTGSSGYTF
TGTGCCAGCAGCCCGACAGGGTCAAGCGGCTACACCTTC
>TRBJ2-7|.|TRBD2|TRBV24-1
CATSREGLAANEQYF
TGTGCCACCAGTAGGGAAGGACTAGCAGCCAACGAGCAGTACTTC
>TRBJ2-7|few|.|TRBV25-1
CASSVQGPYEQYF
TGTGCCAGCAGTGTTCAAGGACCCTACGAGCAGTACTTC
>TRBJ2-7|.|.|TRBV10-3
CAISDISYEQYF
TGTGCCATCTCGGACATCTCCTACGAGCAGTACTTC
>TRBJ2-7|once|TRBD1|TRBV6-5
CASSYGVRQGDEQYF
TGTGCCAGCAGTTACGGGGTCAGACAGGGCGACGAGCAGTACTTC
>TRBJ2-7|.|.|TRBV12-3/TRBV12-4
CASPPKRYEQYF
TGTGCCAGTCCGCCCAAGCGATACGAGCAGTACTTC
>TRBJ1-4|few|.|TRBV12-3/TRBV12-4
CASSFGTDGNEKLFF
TGTGCCAGCAGTTTTGGCACTGACGGGAATGAAAAACTGTTTTTT
>TRBJ2-7|.|TRBD2|TRBV20-1
CSAREASGINEQYF
TGCAGTGCTAGAGAGGCTAGCGGGATTAACGAGCAGTACTTC
>TRBJ2-1|few|TRBD2|TRBV20-1
CSARYSGNYNEQFF
TGCAGTGCTAGATATAGCGGGAACTACAATGAGCAGTTCTTC
>TRBJ2-5|.|.|TRBV21-1
CASRWDAGKETQYF
TGTGCCAGCAGGTGGGATGCCGGAAAAGAGACCCAGTACTTC
>TRBJ2-1|.|.|TRBV20-1
CSARIRTATTAGVYNEQFF
TGCAGTGCTAGGATCCGGACAGCTACTACAGCAGGAGTATACAATGAGCAGTTCTTC
>TRBJ2-7|.|TRBD1|TRBV27
CASSSYRDSYEQYF
TGTGCCAGCAGTTCGTACCGGGACAGCTACGAGCAGTACTTC
>TRBJ1-1|.|.|TRBV27
CASGQRGTEAFF
TGTGCCAGCGGCCAGCGAGGGACTGAAGCTTTCTTT
>TRBJ1-2|few|.|TRBV12-3/TRBV12-4
CASTEQFGGGYTF
TGTGCCAGCACTGAACAATTCGGAGGTGGCTACACCTTC
>TRBJ1-3|.|.|TRBV20-1
CSAFGQGGNTVYF
TGCAGTGCTTTCGGTCAGGGAGGAAACACCGTATATTTT
>TRBJ2-7|.|.|TRBV3-1
CASSQGRSGQYF
TGTGCCAGCAGCCAAGGCAGGTCCGGGCAGTACTTC
>TRBJ2-7|many|TRBD1|TRBV10-3
CAISERTGGNEQYF
TGTGCCATCAGTGAAAGGACAGGGGGTAACGAGCAGTACTTC
>TRBJ2-1|.|.|TRBV13
CASTPPGKSYNEQFF
TGTGCCAGCACCCCCCCGGGAAAGTCCTACAATGAGCAGTTCTTC
>TRBJ2-1|few|.|TRBV20-1
CNAKDGVYNEQFF
TGCAATGCTAAGGACGGTGTTTACAATGAGCAGTTCTTC
>TRBJ2-7|.|.|TRBV6-5
CASRTQDSYEQYF
TGTGCCAGCAGGACACAGGACTCCTACGAGCAGTACTTC
>TRBJ2-5|few|.|TRBV12-3/TRBV12-4
CASSFEMVQETQYF
TGTGCCAGCAGTTTTGAAATGGTTCAAGAGACCCAGTACTTC
>TRBJ2-2|.|TRBD2|TRBV6-8
CASSPAGEESTGELFF
TGTGCCAGCAGCCCTGCGGGGGAGGAAAGCACCGGGGAGCTGTTTTTT
>TRBJ2-7|many|.|TRBV6-5
CASSSPGTGIYEQYF
TGTGCCAGCAGTTCCCCCGGGACGGGCATCTACGAGCAGTACTTC
>TRBJ2-5|.|TRBD2|TRBV28
CASSLASSGGVGTQYF
TGTGCCAGCAGTTTAGCCAGTAGCGGGGGGGTTGGGACCCAGTACTTC
>TRBJ2-6|few|.|TRBV2
CASSGRGLRPGANVLTF
TGTGCCAGCAGTGGAAGGGGCCTCAGGCCTGGGGCCAACGTCCTGACTTTC
>TRBJ1-2|few|.|TRBV29-1
CSVRQVYGYTF
TGCAGCGTTCGCCAAGTTTATGGCTACACCTTC